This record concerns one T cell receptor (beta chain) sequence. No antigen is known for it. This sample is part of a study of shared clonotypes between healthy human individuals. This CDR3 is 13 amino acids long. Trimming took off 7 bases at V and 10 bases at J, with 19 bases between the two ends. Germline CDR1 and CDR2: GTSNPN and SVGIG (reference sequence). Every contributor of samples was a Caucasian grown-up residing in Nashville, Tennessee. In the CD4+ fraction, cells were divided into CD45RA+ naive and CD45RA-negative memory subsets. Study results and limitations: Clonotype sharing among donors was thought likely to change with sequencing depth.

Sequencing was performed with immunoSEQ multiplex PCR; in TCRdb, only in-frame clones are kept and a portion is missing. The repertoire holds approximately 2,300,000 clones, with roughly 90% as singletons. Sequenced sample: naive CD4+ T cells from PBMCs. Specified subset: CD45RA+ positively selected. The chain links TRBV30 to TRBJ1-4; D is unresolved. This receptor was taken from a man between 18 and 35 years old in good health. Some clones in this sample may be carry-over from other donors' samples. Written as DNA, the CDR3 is TGTGCCTCGTTCCGGCCTAGTCGCGGAAAACTGTTTTTT. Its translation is CASFRPSRGKLFF. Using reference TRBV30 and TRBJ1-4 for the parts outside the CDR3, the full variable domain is SQTIHQWPATLVQPVGSPLSLECTVEGTSNPNLYWYRQAAGRGLQLLFYSVGIGQISSEVPQNLSASRPQDRQFILSSKKLLLSDSGFYLCASFRPSRGKLFFGSGTQLSVL.